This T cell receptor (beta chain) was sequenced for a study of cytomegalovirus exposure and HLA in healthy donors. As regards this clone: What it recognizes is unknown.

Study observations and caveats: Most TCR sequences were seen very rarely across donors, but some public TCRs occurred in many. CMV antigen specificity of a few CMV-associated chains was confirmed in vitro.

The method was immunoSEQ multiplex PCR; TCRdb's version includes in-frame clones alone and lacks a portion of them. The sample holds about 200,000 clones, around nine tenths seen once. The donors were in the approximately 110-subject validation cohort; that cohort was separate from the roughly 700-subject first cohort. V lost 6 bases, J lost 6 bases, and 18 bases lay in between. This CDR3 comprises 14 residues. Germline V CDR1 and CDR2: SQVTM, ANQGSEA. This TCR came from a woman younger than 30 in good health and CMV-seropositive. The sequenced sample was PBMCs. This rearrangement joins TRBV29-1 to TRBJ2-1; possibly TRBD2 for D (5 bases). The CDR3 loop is CSVHDTGIGNEQFF. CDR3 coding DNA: TGCAGCGTCCACGACACCGGGATAGGCAATGAGCAGTTCTTC.